The 29 T cell receptor beta chains listed next were all sequenced from one sample in a study of T cells in Graves' hyperthyroidism and ophthalmopathy. Amplification targeted TCR beta CDR3 regions from RNA transcripts. The HTBI primer set drove a first-round RT-PCR of the TCR CDR3. From the multiplex PCR reads, TCRdb called clonotypes with MiXCR, one entry per CDR3 protein. The sample has 300,000 to 400,000 distinct CDR3 sequences, 14% seen once. Material for sequencing was blood. These TCRs come from an older woman with Graves' hyperthyroidism.

V gene TRBV12-5 combines with J gene TRBJ1-1; TRBD1 might be the D (5 bases). This CDR3 has 14 amino acids. The germline V and J ends were trimmed by 1 base and 1 base, with 7 bases remaining between them. Germline V gene data show CDR1 as LGHNT and CDR2 as FRNRAP. The CDR3 is CASGLGQGNTEAFF. As DNA, the CDR3 is TGTGCTAGTGGTTTGGGGCAGGGGAACACTGAAGCTTTCTTT.

This chain joins TRBV5-1 and TRBJ2-7; 9 positions match TRBD2. Looked up from germline, CDR1 is SGHRS and CDR2 is YFSETQ. V lost 1 base to trimming and J lost 7 bases; unmatched junction nucleotides: 3. The CDR3 runs 13 residues. DNA for the CDR3: TGCGCCAGCAGCTTGTGGCTAGCGGGGGAGCAGTACTTC. Translating gives CASSLWLAGEQYF.

Only a few counts were recorded for this clonotype. This chain's CDR3 is CASSRQGAKDNEQFF. Here the CDR3 DNA reads TGTGCCAGCAGTCGACAGGGGGCGAAGGACAATGAGCAGTTCTTC. The chain links TRBV6-4 to TRBJ2-1; TRBD1 matches 10 bases. The CDR3 runs to 15 residues. Looked up from germline, CDR1 is MRHNA and CDR2 is SNTAGT. Unmatched junction bases numbered 6, after V lost 5 bases and J lost 5 bases.

This clonotype was seen ten or more times. The gene calls are TRBV3-1 and TRBJ2-7; D is uncertain. The V end was cut by 1 base, the J end by 1 base, with 8 bases between. The CDR3 extends over 14 amino acids. Looked up from germline, CDR1 is LGHDT and CDR2 is YNNKEL (reference sequence). The CDR3 DNA follows: TGTGCCAGCAGCCAAGTATACAGTTCCTACGAGCAGTACTTC. Translation gives CASSQVYSSYEQYF.

This chain uses TRBV7-6 with TRBJ2-5; D is perhaps TRBD2 (6 bases). CDR3 size: 18 residues. Germline lookup yields CDR1 SGHVS and CDR2 FNYEAQ. Trimming stripped 1 base from V and 2 bases from J, with 20 bases between. The CDR3, as DNA: TGTGCCAGCAGCTTAGGGTGGCGGAGGGGCGCAGGGCAAGAGACCCAGTACTTC. Translation gives CASSLGWRRGAGQETQYF. The variable domain in full, completed from reference TRBV7-6 and TRBJ2-5, reads GAGVSQSPRYKVTKRGQDVALRCDPISGHVSLYWYRQALGQGPEFLTYFNYEAQQDKSGLPNDRFSAERPEGSISTLTIQRTEQRDSAMYRCASSLGWRRGAGQETQYFGPGTRLLVL.

A few counts support this clonotype. The CDR3 loop reads CSARDRQSPLHF. The CDR3 DNA is TGCAGTGCTAGAGATCGGCAATCACCCCTCCACTTT. V gene TRBV20-1 combines with J gene TRBJ1-6; no reliable D call. The V end lost 0 bases, the J end lost 10 bases, and 7 bases lay between the germline ends. Germline values: CDR1 DFQATT, CDR2 SNEGSKA (reference sequence). This CDR3 spans 12 amino acids.

The V gene is TRBV2, the J gene TRBJ2-7; the match to TRBD1 covers 7 bases. After removal of 10 bases from V and 3 bases from J, the junction contained 6 bases not matched to a gene. The CDR3 extends over 12 amino acids. The germline CDR1 and CDR2 sequences are SNHLY and FYNNEI. The DNA for the CDR3 is TGTGCCAACAAGGCAGGGGGCTACGAGCAGTACTTC. Translating it yields CANKAGGYEQYF.

The genes are TRBV24-1 and TRBJ2-3; 9 nucleotides align to TRBD2. Unmatched junction bases numbered 5, after V lost 4 bases and J lost 4 bases. Germline-derived CDR1 and CDR2 are KGHDR and SFDVKD. The CDR3 has 15 residues. CDR3 residues: CATSEPSGTADTQYF. CDR3 coding DNA: TGTGCCACCAGTGAACCTAGCGGGACGGCAGATACGCAGTATTTT.

This chain connects TRBV19 to TRBJ2-6; D is undetermined. V lost 3 bases to trimming and J lost 0 bases, with 15 bases between them. The CDR3 loop spans 18 amino acids. The germline V gene encodes CDR1 LNHDA and CDR2 SQIVND (reference sequence). The CDR3 sequence is CASSIDYPAASGANVLTF. CDR3 coding DNA: TGTGCCAGTAGTATTGATTACCCGGCCGCCTCTGGGGCCAACGTCCTGACTTTC.

This clonotype was counted only a few times. This chain uses TRBV29-1 with TRBJ2-4, with D perhaps TRBD1 (5 bases). V was shortened by 7 bases and J by 1 base, with 14 bases between the two germline ends. In germline, CDR1 is SQVTM, CDR2 ANQGSEA. This CDR3 contains 14 residues. CDR3 DNA sequence: TGCAGCGCCGGCTTCGCAGGGGCCAAAAACATTCAGTACTTC. The encoded protein is CSAGFAGAKNIQYF.

The J gene is TRBJ2-7, the V gene TRBV3-1; 9 bases align to TRBD1. With 3 bases clipped from V and 2 bases from J, the junction kept 5 bases outside the gene matches. CDR1 is LGHDT, CDR2 YNNKEL, per germline (reference sequence). The CDR3 is 15 amino acids. The CDR3 coding sequence is TGTGCCAGCAGCCACGGGGACAGGGTGGCCTACGAGCAGTACTTC. Protein: CASSHGDRVAYEQYF.

This clonotype was seen repeatedly, ten times or more. V and J are TRBV6-1 and TRBJ2-7, with 7 bases identical to TRBD1. Unmatched junction bases numbered 9, after V lost 6 bases and J lost 4 bases. The V gene's germline CDR1 is MNHNS and CDR2 SASEGT. This CDR3 has 14 amino acids. The CDR3 DNA sequence: TGTGCCAGCAGAGAGGGGGCTGTGCTATACGAGCAGTACTTC. This sequence encodes CASREGAVLYEQYF.

The genes are TRBV12-3 or TRBV12-4 and TRBJ1-5, with 9 bases aligning to TRBD1. V lost 5 bases, J lost 3 bases, and 11 bases stayed unmatched. The CDR3 totals 17 residues. CDR3 nucleotide sequence: TGTGCCAGCAGTACCCCCCCGGGACAGGGCCTCAATCAGCCCCAGCATTTT. Translation gives CASSTPPGQGLNQPQHF.

This clonotype was picked up a small number of times. Since a much larger clone is just one base distant, this may be a read error. This chain links TRBV3-1 with TRBJ1-3; 9 nucleotides align to TRBD1. This CDR3 region has 17 residues. J lost 2 bases, V lost 1 base, and 6 bases had no gene match. Germline V gene data show CDR1 as LGHDT and CDR2 as YNNKEL (reference sequence). Here the CDR3 DNA reads TGTGCCAGCAGCCAAGGACAGGGGGTTGACCCTGGAAACACCATATATTTT. Translation gives CASSQGQGVDPGNTIYF.

This clonotype has at least ten counts. The chain carries TRBV27 and TRBJ1-6; TRBD1 matches at 7 bases. This CDR3 spans 13 amino acids. CDR1 and CDR2 (germline): MNHEY, SMNVEV (reference sequence). Trimming took 5 bases from V and 8 from J; bases not matched to a gene: 3. CDR3 amino acids: CASSIRGDSPLHF. The CDR3 DNA reads TGTGCCAGCAGTATCAGGGGGGATTCACCCCTCCACTTT.

Many counts were recorded for this clonotype. The V and J genes are TRBV11-2 and TRBJ1-4; D might be TRBD1 (5 bases). CDR3 length: 16 residues. Trimming stripped 5 bases from V and 5 bases from J, with 18 bases between. Per germline, CDR1 SGHAT and CDR2 FQNNGV. This chain's CDR3 is CASSPSGAIRNEKLFF. CDR3 nucleotide sequence: TGTGCCAGCAGCCCCAGTGGGGCTATCCGAAATGAAAAACTGTTTTTT.

In this sample, this clonotype turned up many times. The V gene is TRBV2, the J gene TRBJ2-1; 8 bases match TRBD2. Germline lookup yields CDR1 SNHLY and CDR2 FYNNEI. The CDR3 extends over 15 amino acids. Germline trimming cut 6 bases from V and 1 base from J; bases unmatched to any gene: 5. DNA for the CDR3: TGTGCCAGCAGGCAACTAGCGGTGTCCTACAATGAGCAGTTCTTC. It yields the protein CASRQLAVSYNEQFF.

This clonotype showed up just a few times. This rearrangement joins TRBV20-1 to TRBJ2-2; D not certain. The length of the CDR3 is 16 residues. The V gene's germline CDR1 is DFQATT and CDR2 SNEGSKA (reference sequence). V was cut by 0 bases and J by 4 bases, with 15 bases left in between. The CDR3 DNA reads TGCAGTGCTAGAGATCTAGATTTGCGATCCACCGGGGAGCTGTTTTTT. Translation: CSARDLDLRSTGELFF.

This clonotype was counted at least ten times. V is TRBV11-3 and J is TRBJ2-1; D not certain. This CDR3 has 15 residues. Germline CDR1 reads SGHNT; CDR2 reads YENEEA. The V end was cut by 5 bases, the J end by 4 bases, with 15 bases between. The DNA for the CDR3 is TGTGCCAGCAGCCTGGGAAGCGCGATTTACAATGAGCAGTTCTTC. Protein product: CASSLGSAIYNEQFF.

The sample holds many counts of this clonotype. CDR3 region: CASSLVGQGIPQHF. DNA of the CDR3: TGTGCCAGCAGTTTAGTTGGACAGGGTATACCCCAGCATTTT. V usage is TRBV28 and J usage is TRBJ1-5; TRBD1 matches at 8 bases. This CDR3 spans 14 amino acids. Germline CDR1 MDHEN, CDR2 SYDVKM. Trimming removed 2 bases from V and 10 bases from J; junction bases left unmatched: 7.

This clonotype has ten or more counts. This sequence joins TRBV7-3 and TRBJ2-5, with D perhaps TRBD2 (5 bases). V shed 3 bases and J shed 1 base, with 9 bases lying between them. CDR3 length equals 14 residues. Per germline, CDR1 SGHTA and CDR2 FQGTGA. In DNA form, the CDR3 reads TGTGCCAGCAGCTTGGGCGGGCCCCAAGAGACCCAGTACTTC. Encoded protein: CASSLGGPQETQYF.

The rearrangement joins TRBV11-1 to TRBJ2-7; D gene ambiguous. CDR3 length equals 12 residues. Between the trimmed V and J ends, which lost 3 bases and 6 bases, there was a span of 9 bases. CDR1 is SGHAT, CDR2 FQDESV, per germline (reference sequence). The CDR3: CASSFSASEQYF. CDR3 DNA sequence: TGTGCCAGCAGCTTTTCAGCGAGCGAGCAGTACTTC.

This clonotype has at least ten counts. The CDR3 bases are TGTGCCAGCAGTCCACAGGGGGCCACGAGCGAGCAGTACTTC. Its translation: CASSPQGATSEQYF. The rearrangement joins TRBV2 to TRBJ2-7, with 9 bases identical to TRBD1. Unmatched junction bases numbered 8, after V lost 5 bases and J lost 6 bases. CDR1 SNHLY and CDR2 FYNNEI come from the germline V gene. CDR3 length: 14 residues.

This chain links TRBV7-8 with TRBJ2-7; 11 bases align to TRBD2. The germline CDR1 and CDR2 sequences are SGHVS and FQNEAQ. CDR3 length: 16 amino acids. The J segment lost 7 bases and the V segment lost 1 base, leaving 9 bases of the junction unmatched. Here the CDR3 reads CASSLVAGGANWEQYF. The DNA for the CDR3 is TGTGCCAGCAGCTTAGTAGCGGGAGGGGCAAACTGGGAGCAGTACTTC. The full variable domain, in which reference TRBV7-8 and TRBJ2-7 provide the parts outside the CDR3, is GAGVSQSPRYKVAKRGQDVALRCDPISGHVSLFWYQQALGQGPEFLTYFQNEAQLDKSGLPSDRFFAERPEGSVSTLKIQRTQQEDSAVYLCASSLVAGGANWEQYFGPGTRLTVT.

This clonotype has a handful of counts. The chain links TRBV4-1 to TRBJ1-1; D remains unclear. Trimming pared 1 base from V and 5 bases from J, leaving 11 bases between. Per germline, CDR1 MGHRA and CDR2 YSYEKL. CDR3 length: 14 amino acids. This chain's CDR3 is CASSQGGFETEAFF. The CDR3 DNA is TGCGCCAGCAGCCAAGGAGGGTTTGAGACTGAAGCTTTCTTT.

This clonotype was seen ten or more times. The J gene is TRBJ2-1, the V gene TRBV5-1, with 9 bases aligning to TRBD2. The CDR3 loop spans 16 amino acids. Trimming at V came to 0 bases and at J to 7 bases, leaving 8 bases not matched to a gene. Germline-derived CDR1 and CDR2 are SGHRS and YFSETQ. The CDR3 protein is CASSLAAGGPLNEQFF. The CDR3 region has the DNA TGCGCCAGCAGCTTGGCGGCGGGAGGGCCCCTAAATGAGCAGTTCTTC. The whole variable domain, remainder taken from reference TRBV5-1 and TRBJ2-1, is KAGVTQTPRYLIKTRGQQVTLSCSPISGHRSVSWYQQTPGQGLQFLFEYFSETQRNKGNFPGRFSGRQFSNSRSEMNVSTLELGDSALYLCASSLAAGGPLNEQFFGPGTRLTVL.

Many counts were recorded for this clonotype. The chain uses TRBV6-1 and TRBJ2-3; possible D gene TRBD2, 6 bases. This CDR3 is built from 14 residues. CDR1 and CDR2 from the germline V gene are MNHNS and SASEGT. Trimming took 6 bases from V and 1 from J, leaving 11 bases between them. The CDR3 nucleotides are TGTGCCAGCAGACTTAGCGGAGGCACAGATACGCAGTATTTT. It is translated as CASRLSGGTDTQYF.

The J gene is TRBJ1-5, the V gene TRBV2; maybe TRBD1 (6 bases). CDR1 and CDR2 from the germline V gene are SNHLY and FYNNEI. V was trimmed by 3 bases and J by 4 bases, leaving 10 bases between them. The CDR3 spans 14 residues. CDR3 nucleotide sequence: TGTGCCAGCAGTGAGGGGGGCACGAATCAGCCCCAGCATTTT. As protein: CASSEGGTNQPQHF.

This clonotype has ten or more counts. The chain employs TRBV29-1 and TRBJ1-2, with D uncertain. Trimming left V 2 bases short and J 0 bases short, with 13 bases between. There are 15 residues in the CDR3. Looked up from germline, CDR1 is SQVTM and CDR2 is ANQGSEA. The CDR3 nucleotides read TGCAGCGTTGAATCCGGACGGCTAGCTAACTATGGCTACACCTTC. Translated, it gives CSVESGRLANYGYTF.